The 28 T cell receptor beta chains given below trace back to one sample, sequenced in a study of monozygotic twins with inflammatory bowel disease. TCRdb derives one entry per CDR3 protein from the 5' RACE reads, leaving out DNA. The sample table sets out about 160,000 distinct CDR3 sequences. Sequenced material: blood. These receptors all come from a human donor with ulcerative colitis or Crohn's disease, or a healthy co-twin of an affected twin (not recorded which).

This chain uses TRBV9 with TRBJ2-3. The CDR3 extends over 13 amino acids. CDR1 is SGDLS and CDR2 is YYNGEE in the germline V gene. This CDR3 reads CASSVDMADTQYF.

The chain uses TRBV10-3 and TRBJ1-1; no DNA is available, so the TRBD1 call from TCRdb remains unchecked. Germline V gives CDR1 ENHRY, CDR2 SYGVKD. There are 14 residues in the CDR3. The CDR3 loop reads CAISDRGRDTEAFF.

This chain links TRBV6-2 or TRBV6-3 with TRBJ2-3; absent DNA, TCRdb's TRBD1 call cannot be checked. CDR1 is MNHEY and CDR2 is SVGEGT in the germline V gene. This CDR3 contains 12 residues. CDR3 region: CASSGGSEPQYF.

The V and J genes are TRBV9 and TRBJ2-3; TCRdb names TRBD1, which stays unverified in the absence of DNA. Looked up from germline, CDR1 is SGDLS and CDR2 is YYNGEE. This CDR3 contains 16 residues. The CDR3 protein is CASSPKWGTRTDTQYF.

This sequence joins TRBV18 and TRBJ1-1. Germline CDR1 reads KGHSH; CDR2 reads LQKENI. The CDR3 runs 16 residues. CDR3 residues: CASSYGRLWGTSEAFF.

The rearrangement links TRBV7-3 to TRBJ2-1. Germline CDR1 reads SGHTA; CDR2 reads FQGTGA. The CDR3 sequence is 15 residues long. The CDR3 loop reads CASSFGGGADNEQFF.

V gene TRBV5-4 combines with J gene TRBJ1-2; absent DNA, TCRdb's TRBD1 call cannot be checked. The CDR3 spans 14 residues. Germline loops: CDR1 SGHNT, CDR2 YYREEE (reference sequence). This CDR3 is CASGRMGQGYGYTF.

The chain joins TRBV20-1 to TRBJ2-7; TCRdb designates TRBD1, a call that cannot be tested without DNA. CDR3 length equals 14 residues. The V gene's germline CDR1 is DFQATT and CDR2 SNEGSKA (reference sequence). CDR3 residues: CSALPGQGSYEQYF.

This sequence joins TRBV9 and TRBJ2-7; TCRdb's assignment of TRBD1 cannot be checked, as there is no DNA. The germline V gene has CDR1 SGDLS and CDR2 YYNGEE. This CDR3 has 14 residues. The CDR3 protein is CASSPGQLAYEQYF.

The chain has TRBV5-1 and TRBJ1-2; the D call from TCRdb, TRBD1, cannot be confirmed without DNA. Germline loops: CDR1 SGHRS, CDR2 YFSETQ. The CDR3 length is 15 residues. Here the CDR3 reads CASSPRTGANYGYTF.

The chain has TRBV5-4 and TRBJ2-2. CDR3 length equals 15 residues. Germline V lookup: CDR1 SGHNT, CDR2 YYREEE (reference sequence). Here the CDR3 reads CASSLEGWDTGELFF.

The genes are TRBV12-3 or TRBV12-4 and TRBJ2-2; TCRdb lists TRBD1, though no DNA is available to test this call. The CDR3 consists of 14 residues. This chain's CDR3 is CASGPLVGTGELFF.

The chain has TRBV7-9 and TRBJ2-3; TCRdb calls TRBD1, which cannot be checked without DNA. Germline CDR1 and CDR2: SEHNR and FQNEAQ (reference sequence). There are 15 residues in the CDR3. Here the CDR3 reads CASSQATGLTDTQYF.

CDR3 protein: CSVMGQGARGTEAFF. This chain uses TRBV29-1 with TRBJ1-1; TCRdb returns TRBD1, unconfirmable since there is no DNA. CDR1 is SQVTM and CDR2 is ANQGSEA in the germline V gene. The CDR3 extends over 15 amino acids.

The gene calls are TRBV9 and TRBJ2-5. The germline CDR1 and CDR2 sequences are SGDLS and YYNGEE. The CDR3 runs 13 residues. This chain's CDR3 is CASSVAYAETQYF.

The chain combines TRBV28 with TRBJ2-7; TCRdb indicates TRBD1, and absent DNA this call remains unverified. The CDR3 extends over 19 amino acids. Germline V gene sequence: CDR1 MDHEN, CDR2 SYDVKM. CDR3 sequence reads: CASSLGGSGTGVPPYEQYF.

This chain joins TRBV24-1 and TRBJ1-6; TCRdb designates TRBD1, a call that cannot be tested without DNA. CDR1 is KGHDR and CDR2 is SFDVKD in the germline V gene. CDR3 length equals 15 residues. The CDR3 reads CATMDEGRLDSPLHF.

The gene calls are TRBV28 and TRBJ1-5; without DNA, the TCRdb call of TRBD1 cannot be checked. Germline assignment: CDR1 MDHEN and CDR2 SYDVKM. The CDR3 has 14 amino acids. CDR3 protein: CASSTRQGSQPQHF.

The chain combines TRBV7-4 with TRBJ2-3; TCRdb names TRBD2, which stays unverified in the absence of DNA. This CDR3 is built from 23 residues. Germline CDR1 and CDR2: SGHVT and SQSDAQ. The CDR3 reads CASRNEQLRPAIAGGPGTDTQYF.

The V and J genes are TRBV5-1 and TRBJ2-7; the D call of TRBD2 rests on TCRdb alone, since no DNA is present to check it. The CDR3 totals 17 residues. Germline-derived CDR1 and CDR2 are SGHRS and YFSETQ. The CDR3 sequence is CASSTPGTSGTSYEQYF. The whole variable domain, filled in from reference TRBV5-1 and TRBJ2-7, reads KAGVTQTPRYLIKTRGQQVTLSCSPISGHRSVSWYQQTPGQGLQFLFEYFSETQRNKGNFPGRFSGRQFSNSRSEMNVSTLELGDSALYLCASSTPGTSGTSYEQYFGPGTRLTVT.

The V and J genes are TRBV5-4 and TRBJ1-1; without DNA, the TCRdb call of TRBD1 cannot be checked. Germline CDR1 is SGHNT and CDR2 is YYREEE (reference sequence). The CDR3 loop spans 15 amino acids. CDR3 amino acids: CASSLGGRGLTEAFF.

This chain connects TRBV12-3 or TRBV12-4 to TRBJ2-7; TCRdb's D gene call, TRBD2, goes unchecked for lack of DNA. CDR3 length equals 14 residues. The CDR3 here is CASSLEGSDYEQYF.

The chain joins TRBV7-2 to TRBJ2-7. The CDR3 length is 15 residues. In germline, CDR1 is SGHTA, CDR2 FQGNSA. The CDR3 sequence: CASSVTGTGLYEQYF.

V is TRBV11-2 and J is TRBJ2-5; TCRdb designates TRBD2, a call that cannot be tested without DNA. This CDR3 comprises 17 residues. Germline-derived CDR1 and CDR2 are SGHAT and FQNNGV. CDR3 protein: CASSLGPGLAVQETQYF. Variable domain in full (rest from reference TRBV11-2 and TRBJ2-5): EAGVAQSPRYKIIEKRQSVAFWCNPISGHATLYWYQQILGQGPKLLIQFQNNGVVDDSQLPKDRFSAERLKGVDSTLKIQPAKLEDSAVYLCASSLGPGLAVQETQYFGPGTRLLVL.

CDR3 amino acids: CASSLGTRLNTEAFF. The rearrangement links TRBV28 to TRBJ1-1. CDR3 length: 15 amino acids. Germline CDR1 MDHEN, CDR2 SYDVKM.

The chain's CDR3 is CAIRTGTSGPSPYEQYF. The V call is TRBV10-3, the J call TRBJ2-7; no DNA is available, so the TRBD2 call from TCRdb remains unchecked. This CDR3 has 17 amino acids. Germline V gives CDR1 ENHRY, CDR2 SYGVKD.

The chain couples TRBV4-3 to TRBJ2-3; TCRdb picks TRBD1, but there is no DNA to check that call. The germline CDR1 and CDR2 sequences are LGHNA and YSLEER. The CDR3 is made up of 14 amino acids. The CDR3 loop reads CASSPHREPDTQYF.

The chain carries TRBV28 and TRBJ1-1. Germline assignment: CDR1 MDHEN and CDR2 SYDVKM. The CDR3 totals 12 residues. The CDR3 is CASSLGFTEAFF.